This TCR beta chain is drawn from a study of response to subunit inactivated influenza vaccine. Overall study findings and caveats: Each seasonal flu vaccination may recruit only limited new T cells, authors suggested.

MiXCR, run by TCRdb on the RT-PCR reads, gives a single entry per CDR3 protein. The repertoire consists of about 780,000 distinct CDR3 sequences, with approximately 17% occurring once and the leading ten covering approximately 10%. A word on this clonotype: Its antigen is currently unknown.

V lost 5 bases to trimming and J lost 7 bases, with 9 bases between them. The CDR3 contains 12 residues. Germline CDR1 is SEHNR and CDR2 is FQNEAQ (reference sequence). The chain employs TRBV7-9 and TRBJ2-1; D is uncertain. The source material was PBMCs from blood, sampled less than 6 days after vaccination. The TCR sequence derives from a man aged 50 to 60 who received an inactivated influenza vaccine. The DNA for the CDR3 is TGTGCCAGCAGCCCCTCGTGGAATGAGCAGTTCTTC. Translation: CASSPSWNEQFF. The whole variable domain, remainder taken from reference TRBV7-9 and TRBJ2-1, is DTGVSQNPRHKITKRGQNVTFRCDPISEHNRLYWYRQTLGQGPEFLTYFQNEAQLEKSRLLSDRFSAERPKGSFSTLEIQRTEQGDSAMYLCASSPSWNEQFFGPGTRLTVL.